The next 28 T cell receptor beta chains were all read from a single sample in a study of OX40 agonist ivuxolimab in advanced cancers. Assay: immunoSEQ multiplex PCR; the TCRdb copy retains only in-frame clones and omits some. The sample shows 75,000 to 90,000 clones, just under 90% of them seen only once. Specimen: CD4+ or CD8+ T cells sorted from blood, collected in a trial of the OX40 agonist ivuxolimab. The receptors derive from an adult with an advanced solid tumor such as melanoma, head and neck, liver or kidney cancer.

There are a few counts of this clone. The chain recombines TRBV6-1 with TRBJ2-7; D might be TRBD1 or TRBD2, each matching 5 bases. The length of the CDR3 is 15 residues. Germline assignment: CDR1 MNHNS and CDR2 SASEGT. V was cut by 0 bases and J by 1 base, with 10 bases left in between. The CDR3 coding sequence is TGTGCCAGCAGTGAAGCCGGGACGGAGTCCTACGAGCAGTACTTC. This translates into CASSEAGTESYEQYF.

This chain uses TRBV19 with TRBJ2-4; 11 bases fit TRBD2. The germline CDR1 and CDR2 sequences are LNHDA and SQIVND (reference sequence). V trimming: 0 bases; J trimming: 2 bases; junction bases outside the gene matches: 3. The CDR3 spans 17 residues. This CDR3 is CASSIDASGGSKNIQYF. CDR3 DNA sequence: TGTGCCAGTAGTATAGACGCTAGCGGGGGGTCCAAAAACATTCAGTACTTC.

The J gene is TRBJ2-2, the V gene TRBV6-5; 7 bases fit TRBD2. The germline CDR1 and CDR2 sequences are MNHEY and SVGAGI. The CDR3 is 14 amino acids. Trimming cost V 8 bases and J 0 bases; bases outside gene matches: 3. CDR3: CASARGTNTGELFF. The CDR3 DNA sequence: TGTGCCAGCGCGCGGGGGACGAACACCGGGGAGCTGTTTTTT.

J is TRBJ1-1 and V is TRBV5-1; D gene uncertain. Trimming cost V 0 bases and J 1 base, with 4 bases left between them. This CDR3 has 13 amino acids. CDR1 is SGHRS and CDR2 is YFSETQ in the germline V gene. CDR3 DNA: TGCGCCAGCAGCTTGGCCACGAACACTGAAGCTTTCTTT. Its translation is CASSLATNTEAFF.

V gene TRBV19 combines with J gene TRBJ2-3; D call uncertain. The V end was cut by 5 bases, the J end by 2 bases, with 11 bases between. Germline loops: CDR1 LNHDA, CDR2 SQIVND (reference sequence). The CDR3 spans 14 residues. The CDR3 region is CASSGLSPTDTQYF. The CDR3 DNA reads as TGTGCCAGTAGTGGCCTGTCTCCCACAGATACGCAGTATTTT.

The rearrangement links TRBV10-3 to TRBJ2-7; 9 positions match TRBD2. Germline V gene lookup returns CDR1 ENHRY and CDR2 SYGVKD. J was trimmed by 5 bases and V by 6 bases; bases with no gene match: 11. The CDR3 runs 15 residues. CDR3 in DNA: TGTGCCATCAGACCCGGGACTAGCAAAGTCCACGAGCAGTACTTC. Amino acid sequence: CAIRPGTSKVHEQYF.

The chain combines TRBV7-8 with TRBJ1-5; no clear D. Looked up from germline, CDR1 is SGHVS and CDR2 is FQNEAQ. This CDR3 has 16 amino acids. Trimming took 0 bases from V and 0 from J, leaving 9 bases between them. CDR3 nucleotides: TGTGCCAGCAGCTTAGCGACGCAGTATAGCAATCAGCCCCAGCATTTT. Its translation: CASSLATQYSNQPQHF. The full variable domain, its missing parts supplied by reference TRBV7-8 and TRBJ1-5, is GAGVSQSPRYKVAKRGQDVALRCDPISGHVSLFWYQQALGQGPEFLTYFQNEAQLDKSGLPSDRFFAERPEGSVSTLKIQRTQQEDSAVYLCASSLATQYSNQPQHFGDGTRLSIL.

The chain has TRBV7-9 and TRBJ2-3; 14 positions agree with TRBD2. The CDR3 is made up of 17 amino acids. CDR1 is SEHNR, CDR2 FQNEAQ, per germline (reference sequence). The trim removed 3 bases at V and 5 bases at J, leaving 7 bases unmatched. DNA for the CDR3: TGTGCCAGCAGCTTCCCGGGACTAGCGGGAGTGGTAGATACGCAGTATTTT. It codes for CASSFPGLAGVVDTQYF.

In the case of this clone: Other DNA sequences in this sample translate to the same CDR3. This sequence joins TRBV9 and TRBJ2-3; D may be TRBD1 or TRBD2 (5 bases each). CDR1 and CDR2 from the germline V gene are SGDLS and YYNGEE. The CDR3 covers 15 residues. Trimming stripped 1 base from V and 1 base from J, with 10 bases between. The CDR3 reads CASSVRRGGTDTQYF. In DNA, the CDR3 is TGTGCCAGCAGCGTAAGGAGAGGGGGCACAGATACGCAGTATTTT.

The chain links TRBV6-6 to TRBJ2-7, with TRBD2 matching 11 bases. Germline V CDR1 and CDR2: MNHNY, SVGAGI (reference sequence). With 0 bases clipped from V and 12 bases from J, the junction kept 10 bases outside the gene matches. This CDR3 spans 15 amino acids. The CDR3 protein is CASSYSSLAGASLYF. CDR3 bases: TGTGCCAGCAGTTACTCGTCACTAGCGGGAGCGTCTTTGTACTTC.

The chain combines TRBV15 with TRBJ2-6, with no clear D. CDR3 length: 16 residues. The ends were cut back, 0 bases at V and 1 base at J, with 7 bases in the middle. The V gene's germline CDR1 is LNHNV and CDR2 YYDKDF (reference sequence). CDR3 region: CATSRDYLSGANVLTF. The DNA for the CDR3 is TGTGCCACCAGCAGAGATTACCTTTCTGGGGCCAACGTCCTGACTTTC.

This clone was detected only a few times. The chain has TRBV18 and TRBJ1-1; D is ambiguous. Germline V lookup: CDR1 KGHSH, CDR2 LQKENI. The V end lost 6 bases, the J end lost 0 bases, and 14 bases lay between the germline ends. The CDR3 spans 15 residues. CDR3 residues: CASSPLGNLNTEAFF. CDR3 bases: TGTGCCAGCTCCCCGTTGGGAAACTTGAACACTGAAGCTTTCTTT.

The V gene is TRBV5-4, the J gene TRBJ2-1, with D possibly being TRBD2 (6 bases). The CDR3 spans 12 residues. Germline lookup yields CDR1 SGHNT and CDR2 YYREEE (reference sequence). Between the trimmed V and J ends, which lost 3 bases and 8 bases, there was a span of 9 bases. The CDR3 nucleotides are TGTGCCAGCAGCTCGTCTAGCGATGAGCAGTTCTTC. This gives the protein CASSSSSDEQFF. The whole variable domain, remainder taken from reference TRBV5-4 and TRBJ2-1, is ETGVTQSPTHLIKTRGQQVTLRCSSQSGHNTVSWYQQALGQGPQFIFQYYREEENGRGNFPPRFSGLQFPNYSSELNVNALELDDSALYLCASSSSSDEQFFGPGTRLTVL.

The chain employs TRBV21-1 and TRBJ2-1; TRBD1 is taken as the D call from the table, unchecked against the DNA. TRBV21-1 is assigned pseudogene status. This CDR3 is 14 amino acids long. CDR3 sequence reads: CASIRGTSWNEQFF. The CDR3 DNA is TGTGCCAGTATAAGGGGGACCAGCTGGAATGAGCAGTTCTTC.

V gene TRBV7-9 combines with J gene TRBJ1-1, with D maybe TRBD1 (5 bases). CDR3 length: 14 amino acids. Germline V lookup: CDR1 SEHNR, CDR2 FQNEAQ (reference sequence). Trimming took off 1 base at V and 1 base at J, with 7 bases between the two ends. The CDR3 here is CASSLGGTNTEAFF. As DNA, the CDR3 is TGTGCCAGCAGCTTAGGAGGGACGAACACTGAAGCTTTCTTT. Drawing the rest from reference TRBV7-9 and TRBJ1-1, the complete variable domain is DTGVSQNPRHKITKRGQNVTFRCDPISEHNRLYWYRQTLGQGPEFLTYFQNEAQLEKSRLLSDRFSAERPKGSFSTLEIQRTEQGDSAMYLCASSLGGTNTEAFFGQGTRLTVV.

This chain joins TRBV19 and TRBJ2-7; TRBD1 or TRBD2 may be the D gene (5 bases each). V lost 11 bases, J lost 3 bases, and 17 bases lay in between. The CDR3 is made up of 13 amino acids. Germline-derived CDR1 and CDR2 are LNHDA and SQIVND (reference sequence). The CDR3 loop reads CASGPGTLYEQYF. CDR3 sequence (DNA): TGTGCCTCAGGGCCTGGGACCCTCTACGAGCAGTACTTC.

This chain uses TRBV30 with TRBJ2-7; D is possibly TRBD1 (6 bases). This CDR3 is 11 amino acids long. Looked up from germline, CDR1 is GTSNPN and CDR2 is SVGIG (reference sequence). Trimming removed 2 bases from V and 6 bases from J, with 8 bases in between. The CDR3 is CAWSQDSEQYF. The CDR3 DNA reads TGTGCCTGGAGTCAGGACAGCGAGCAGTACTTC. Filled out from reference TRBV30 and TRBJ2-7, the complete variable domain reads SQTIHQWPATLVQPVGSPLSLECTVEGTSNPNLYWYRQAAGRGLQLLFYSVGIGQISSEVPQNLSASRPQDRQFILSSKKLLLSDSGFYLCAWSQDSEQYFGPGTRLTVT.

The V and J genes are TRBV4-2 and TRBJ2-2, with a tentative D call TRBD2 (5 bases). Germline-derived CDR1 and CDR2 are LGHNA and YNFKEQ. Deletions cut 2 bases from V and 2 bases from J, with 9 bases between. The CDR3 has 15 amino acids. The CDR3 here is CASSQRTLNTGELFF. CDR3 coding DNA: TGTGCCAGCAGCCAACGGACTTTAAACACCGGGGAGCTGTTTTTT.

The rearrangement joins TRBV2 to TRBJ2-4; 7 nucleotides agree with TRBD2. The CDR3 runs 15 residues. The V and J ends lost 3 bases and 9 bases, in that order; junction bases with no gene match: 11. CDR1 SNHLY and CDR2 FYNNEI come from the germline V gene. The CDR3 nucleotides read TGTGCCAGCAGTGAGAGATTGGGAGGGATTGCCATTCAGTACTTC. It specifies CASSERLGGIAIQYF.

V gene TRBV5-1 combines with J gene TRBJ1-6; D gene ambiguous. Trimming left V 0 bases short and J 15 bases short, with 13 bases between. CDR3 size: 13 residues. CDR1 is SGHRS and CDR2 is YFSETQ in the germline V gene. The CDR3: CASSLDGRPGLHF. The CDR3 region has the DNA TGCGCCAGCAGCTTGGATGGCAGGCCGGGCCTCCACTTT.

The chain uses TRBV6-5 and TRBJ2-2; D may match TRBD1 or TRBD2 (5 bases each). CDR1 MNHEY and CDR2 SVGAGI come from the germline V gene. The CDR3 is made up of 15 amino acids. V lost 2 bases and J 1 base, leaving 8 bases between the germline ends. The CDR3 DNA reads TGTGCCAGCAGTTACGGGACGGGGAACACCGGGGAGCTGTTTTTT. Protein product: CASSYGTGNTGELFF.

The chain recombines TRBV4-3 with TRBJ1-2; 7 nucleotides align to TRBD1. Trimming cost V 3 bases and J 4 bases; bases outside gene matches: 8. The V gene's germline CDR1 is LGHNA and CDR2 YSLEER. The CDR3 contains 15 residues. The CDR3 sequence is CASSQDLGQVYGYTF. The CDR3 DNA is TGCGCCAGCAGCCAGGACCTAGGACAGGTCTATGGCTACACCTTC.

J is TRBJ2-5 and V is TRBV6-9; possible D gene TRBD2, 6 bases. This CDR3 spans 15 amino acids. Germline V lookup: CDR1 MNHGY, CDR2 SVAAGI. Deletions cut 3 bases from V and 5 bases from J, with 16 bases between. This chain's CDR3 is CASSYPSRGMETQYF. The CDR3 bases are TGTGCCAGCAGTTACCCCTCCCGCGGGATGGAGACCCAGTACTTC.

The chain joins TRBV10-3 to TRBJ2-3; possible D gene TRBD2, 5 bases. In germline, CDR1 is ENHRY, CDR2 SYGVKD. This CDR3 is 16 amino acids long. The V and J ends lost 0 bases and 0 bases respectively, with 10 bases between them. CDR3 in DNA: TGTGCCATCAGTGAGTCGCTAGCAGCTAGCACAGATACGCAGTATTTT. Amino acid sequence: CAISESLAASTDTQYF.

The rearrangement links TRBV6-6 to TRBJ1-5; D remains unclear. This CDR3 has 12 residues. The germline gives CDR1 MNHNY, CDR2 SVGAGI (reference sequence). Trimming stripped 6 bases from V and 4 bases from J, with 7 bases between. CDR3 region: CASRAPNQPQHF. The CDR3 coding sequence is TGTGCCAGCAGGGCCCCGAATCAGCCCCAGCATTTT.

J is TRBJ1-2 and V is TRBV7-2, with D possibly being TRBD1 (6 bases). V was shortened by 5 bases and J by 5 bases, with 15 bases between the two germline ends. This CDR3 spans 14 amino acids. The V gene's germline CDR1 is SGHTA and CDR2 FQGNSA. DNA of the CDR3: TGTGCCAGCAGCCCCCCGAACAGGGCGTATGGCTACACCTTC. Encoded protein: CASSPPNRAYGYTF.

In regard to this clone: Other DNA sequences from this sample encode an identical CDR3 as well. The chain employs TRBV5-1 and TRBJ2-7, with D perhaps matching TRBD1 or TRBD2 (6 bases each). V gave up 2 bases and J gave up 6 bases, with 12 bases separating them. Germline V gene sequence: CDR1 SGHRS, CDR2 YFSETQ. This CDR3 is 13 amino acids long. Written as DNA, the CDR3 is TGCGCCAGCAGCTTAGTGGGGGGCCCCGAGCAGTACTTC. Its protein is CASSLVGGPEQYF.

This clone was seen once. The rearrangement links TRBV29-1 to TRBJ2-4, with 9 bases fitting TRBD1. V gave up 7 bases and J gave up 1 base; unmatched junction bases: 5. Germline V CDR1 and CDR2: SQVTM, ANQGSEA. The CDR3 is 14 residues long. CDR3 bases: TGCAGCGCCCGGACAGGGGAGGCCAAAAACATTCAGTACTTC. As protein: CSARTGEAKNIQYF.